This T cell receptor beta chain was captured in a study of CD8 T cells in Susac syndrome. Germline CDR1 SNHLY, CDR2 FYNNEI. This CDR3 is 13 amino acids long. Trimming took off 5 bases at V and 8 bases at J, with 15 bases between the two ends. With random hexamers, roughly 0.45 to 1 ug RNA was reverse transcribed. From the immunoSEQ multiplex PCR reads, TCRdb called clonotypes with MiXCR, one entry per CDR3 protein. The sample has 200,000 to 250,000 distinct CDR3 sequences, 95% seen once. The sequencing sample was made of CD4+ T cells from PBMCs. The sequence was collected from a human donor with multiple sclerosis. The V gene is TRBV2, the J gene TRBJ1-2, with TRBD1 as a possible D gene (6 bases). The chain's CDR3 is CASSLGGPGGYTF. The DNA of the CDR3 is TGTGCCAGCAGTCTGGGGGGGCCAGGCGGCTACACCTTC.